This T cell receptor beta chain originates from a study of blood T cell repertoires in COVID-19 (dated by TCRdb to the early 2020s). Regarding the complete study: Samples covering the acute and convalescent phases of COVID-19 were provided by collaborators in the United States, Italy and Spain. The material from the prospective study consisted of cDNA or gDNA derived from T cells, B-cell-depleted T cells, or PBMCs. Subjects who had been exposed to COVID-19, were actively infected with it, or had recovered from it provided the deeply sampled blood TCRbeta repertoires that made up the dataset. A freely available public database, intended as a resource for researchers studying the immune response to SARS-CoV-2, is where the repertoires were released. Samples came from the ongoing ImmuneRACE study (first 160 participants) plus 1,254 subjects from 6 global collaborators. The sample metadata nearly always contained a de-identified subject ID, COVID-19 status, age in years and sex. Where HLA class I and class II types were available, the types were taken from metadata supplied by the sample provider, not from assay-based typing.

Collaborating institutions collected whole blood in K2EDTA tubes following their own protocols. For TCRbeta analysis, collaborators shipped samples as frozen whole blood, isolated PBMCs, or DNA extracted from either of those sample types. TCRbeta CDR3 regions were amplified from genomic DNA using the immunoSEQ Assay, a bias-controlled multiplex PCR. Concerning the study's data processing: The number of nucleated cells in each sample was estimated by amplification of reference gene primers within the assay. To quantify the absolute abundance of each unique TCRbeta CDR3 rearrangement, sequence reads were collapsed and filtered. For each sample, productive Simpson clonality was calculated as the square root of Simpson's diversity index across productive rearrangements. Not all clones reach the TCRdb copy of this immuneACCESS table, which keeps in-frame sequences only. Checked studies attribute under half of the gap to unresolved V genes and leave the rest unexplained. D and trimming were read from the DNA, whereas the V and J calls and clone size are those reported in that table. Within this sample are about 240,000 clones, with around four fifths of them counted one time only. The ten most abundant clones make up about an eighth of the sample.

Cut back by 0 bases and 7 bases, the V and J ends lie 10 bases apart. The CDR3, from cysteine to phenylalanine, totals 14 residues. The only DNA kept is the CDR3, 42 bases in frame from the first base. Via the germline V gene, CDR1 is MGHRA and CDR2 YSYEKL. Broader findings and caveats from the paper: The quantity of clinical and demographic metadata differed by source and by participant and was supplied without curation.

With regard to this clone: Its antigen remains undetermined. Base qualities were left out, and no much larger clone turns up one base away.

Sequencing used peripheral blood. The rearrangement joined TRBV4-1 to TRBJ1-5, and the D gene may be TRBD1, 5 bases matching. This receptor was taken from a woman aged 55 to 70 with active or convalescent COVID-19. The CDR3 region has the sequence CASSQEEGRQPQHF. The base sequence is TGCGCCAGCAGCCAAGAAGAGGGGAGGCAGCCCCAGCATTTT.